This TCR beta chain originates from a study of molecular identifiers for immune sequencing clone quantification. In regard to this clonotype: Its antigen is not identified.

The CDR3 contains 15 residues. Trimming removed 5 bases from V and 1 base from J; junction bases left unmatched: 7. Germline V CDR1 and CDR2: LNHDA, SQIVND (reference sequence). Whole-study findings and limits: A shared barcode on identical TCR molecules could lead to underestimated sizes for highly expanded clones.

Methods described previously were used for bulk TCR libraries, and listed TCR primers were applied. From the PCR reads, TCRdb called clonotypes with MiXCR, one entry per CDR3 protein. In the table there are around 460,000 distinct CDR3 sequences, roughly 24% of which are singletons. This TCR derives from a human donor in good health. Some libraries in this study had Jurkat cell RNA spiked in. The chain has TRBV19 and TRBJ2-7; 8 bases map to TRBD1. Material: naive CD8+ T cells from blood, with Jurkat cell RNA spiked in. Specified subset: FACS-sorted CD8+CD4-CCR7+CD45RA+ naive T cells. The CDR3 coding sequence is TGTGCCAGTAGTTATGGGACAGGAAGATCCTACGAGCAGTACTTC. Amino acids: CASSYGTGRSYEQYF.